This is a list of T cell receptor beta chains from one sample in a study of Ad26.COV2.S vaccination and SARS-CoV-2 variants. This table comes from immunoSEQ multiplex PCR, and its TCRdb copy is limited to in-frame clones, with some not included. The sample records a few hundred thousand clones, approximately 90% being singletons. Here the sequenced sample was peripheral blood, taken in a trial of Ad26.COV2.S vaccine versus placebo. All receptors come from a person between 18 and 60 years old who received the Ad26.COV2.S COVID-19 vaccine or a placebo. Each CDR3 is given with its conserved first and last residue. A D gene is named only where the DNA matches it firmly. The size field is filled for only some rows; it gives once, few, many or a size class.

cdr3_nt: TGTGCCGCGCAGGACAGCAACAATCAGCCCCAGCATTTT; cdr3_aa: CAAQDSNNQPQHF; d_call: -; j_call: TRBJ1-5; v_call: TRBV10-3; clone_size: -
cdr3_nt: TGTGCCAGCAGTTTAGGCTACTACGAGCAGTACTTC; cdr3_aa: CASSLGYYEQYF; d_call: -; j_call: TRBJ2-7; v_call: TRBV12-3/TRBV12-4; clone_size: -
cdr3_nt: TGTGCCAGCAGCTTAGAGGGACAGGGGTATGAAAAACTGTTTTTT; cdr3_aa: CASSLEGQGYEKLFF; d_call: TRBD1; j_call: TRBJ1-4; v_call: TRBV7-2; clone_size: once
cdr3_nt: TGTGCCAGCAGCTTCGGGCAGGTCGCCTACGAGCAGTACTTC; cdr3_aa: CASSFGQVAYEQYF; d_call: -; j_call: TRBJ2-7; v_call: TRBV5-6; clone_size: -
cdr3_nt: TGCGCCAGCAGCTTGGCCGGTAGCGGGGGGTACAATGAGCAGTTCTTC; cdr3_aa: CASSLAGSGGYNEQFF; d_call: TRBD2; j_call: TRBJ2-1; v_call: TRBV5-1; clone_size: once
cdr3_nt: TGTGCCAGCAACCCGACTAGCGGGACCCAAGAGACCCAGTACTTC; cdr3_aa: CASNPTSGTQETQYF; d_call: TRBD2; j_call: TRBJ2-5; v_call: TRBV5-4; clone_size: -
cdr3_nt: TGTGCCAGCAGCAATTTCGGCACTGAAGCTTTCTTT; cdr3_aa: CASSNFGTEAFF; d_call: -; j_call: TRBJ1-1; v_call: TRBV27; clone_size: -
cdr3_nt: TGTGCCACCAGCAGAGCGCGGGGGGGGCCCAATGAGCAGTTCTTC; cdr3_aa: CATSRARGGPNEQFF; d_call: TRBD2; j_call: TRBJ2-1; v_call: TRBV15; clone_size: -
cdr3_nt: TGTGCCAGCAGCTTAGGAAGGGGGGACGAGCAGTACTTC; cdr3_aa: CASSLGRGDEQYF; d_call: -; j_call: TRBJ2-7; v_call: TRBV11-2; clone_size: -
cdr3_nt: TGTGCCAGCAGCCGGGGGGAAGTCGCTGAAGCTTTCTTT; cdr3_aa: CASSRGEVAEAFF; d_call: -; j_call: TRBJ1-1; v_call: TRBV7-2; clone_size: -
cdr3_nt: TGCGCCAGCAGCCAAGATCGGAACAGGGTACCAGATACGCAGTATTTT; cdr3_aa: CASSQDRNRVPDTQYF; d_call: -; j_call: TRBJ2-3; v_call: TRBV4-3; clone_size: -
cdr3_nt: TGTGCCAGTAGTATTCTACCGGGGGCCTTGAACACTGAAGCTTTCTTT; cdr3_aa: CASSILPGALNTEAFF; d_call: -; j_call: TRBJ1-1; v_call: TRBV19; clone_size: few
cdr3_nt: TGCGCCAGCACCGACGGGTCTGGAAACACCATATATTTT; cdr3_aa: CASTDGSGNTIYF; d_call: -; j_call: TRBJ1-3; v_call: TRBV4-1; clone_size: -
cdr3_nt: TGTGCCAGCAGCCCCCGGGAGGGGGTTGGTATCGAAGCTTTCTTT; cdr3_aa: CASSPREGVGIEAFF; d_call: -; j_call: TRBJ1-1; v_call: TRBV7-3; clone_size: -
cdr3_nt: TGTGCCAGCAGCTCAGGGCCCCATGGAGGCAATCAGCCCCAGCATTTT; cdr3_aa: CASSSGPHGGNQPQHF; d_call: -; j_call: TRBJ1-5; v_call: TRBV5-8; clone_size: -
cdr3_nt: TGTGCCAGCACCAAAGGTTGGGGCGCGGGGCTCGAGCAGTACTTC; cdr3_aa: CASTKGWGAGLEQYF; d_call: -; j_call: TRBJ2-7; v_call: TRBV28; clone_size: -
cdr3_nt: TGTGCCGTCTCTGTCGGGGGATTGAACACTGAAGCTTTCTTT; cdr3_aa: CAVSVGGLNTEAFF; d_call: -; j_call: TRBJ1-1; v_call: TRBV7-2; clone_size: -
cdr3_nt: TGTGCCAGCAGTTACACCCCTCATTTCCCGGCTGGGGCCAACGTCCTGACTTTC; cdr3_aa: CASSYTPHFPAGANVLTF; d_call: -; j_call: TRBJ2-6; v_call: TRBV6-7; clone_size: -
cdr3_nt: TGCGCCAGACCTATGGGACGGGGGAACACTGAAGCTTTCTTT; cdr3_aa: CARPMGRGNTEAFF; d_call: -; j_call: TRBJ1-1; v_call: TRBV10-1; clone_size: -
cdr3_nt: TGTGCCAGCAGCCCCGGGGGGCCAGGGGGTGGCTATGGCTACACCTTC; cdr3_aa: CASSPGGPGGGYGYTF; d_call: TRBD1; j_call: TRBJ1-2; v_call: TRBV7-3; clone_size: -
cdr3_nt: TGCGCCAGCAGCCTTTCTTTATTAGCGTTAAGCTCCTACAATGAGCAGTTCTTC; cdr3_aa: CASSLSLLALSSYNEQFF; d_call: -; j_call: TRBJ2-1; v_call: TRBV4-1; clone_size: -
cdr3_nt: TGTGCCAGCAGCTTAACCCCTCTAGCGGGAGGCACAGATACGCAGTATTTT; cdr3_aa: CASSLTPLAGGTDTQYF; d_call: TRBD2; j_call: TRBJ2-3; v_call: TRBV7-3; clone_size: few
cdr3_nt: TGTGCCAGCAGCAGAATCCGGGACTATGGTGGAAACACCATATATTTT; cdr3_aa: CASSRIRDYGGNTIYF; d_call: -; j_call: TRBJ1-3; v_call: TRBV5-8; clone_size: -
cdr3_nt: TGTGCCAGTAGACCCACAGGGATCAACTCTGGAAACACCATATATTTT; cdr3_aa: CASRPTGINSGNTIYF; d_call: -; j_call: TRBJ1-3; v_call: TRBV19; clone_size: -
cdr3_nt: TGTGCCTGGAGTGTAGGGGGGTACAGCTCCTACGAGCAGTACTTC; cdr3_aa: CAWSVGGYSSYEQYF; d_call: -; j_call: TRBJ2-7; v_call: TRBV30; clone_size: -
cdr3_nt: TGTGCCAGTAGTATCTTCGGACAGATAAGCAATCAGCCCCAGCATTTT; cdr3_aa: CASSIFGQISNQPQHF; d_call: -; j_call: TRBJ1-5; v_call: TRBV19; clone_size: -
cdr3_nt: TGTGCCCGGGGACAGACGAACACCGGGGAGCTGTTTTTT; cdr3_aa: CARGQTNTGELFF; d_call: TRBD1; j_call: TRBJ2-2; v_call: TRBV2; clone_size: -
cdr3_nt: TGCAGCGTTCCGGGGTTTAGGTATGGCTACACCTTC; cdr3_aa: CSVPGFRYGYTF; d_call: -; j_call: TRBJ1-2; v_call: TRBV29-1; clone_size: -
cdr3_nt: TGCAGCGTTGATGGGGGCCGCACAGATACGCAGTATTTT; cdr3_aa: CSVDGGRTDTQYF; d_call: -; j_call: TRBJ2-3; v_call: TRBV29-1; clone_size: -
cdr3_nt: TGTGCCAGCAGTTTGGACACGAACACTGAAGCTTTCTTT; cdr3_aa: CASSLDTNTEAFF; d_call: -; j_call: TRBJ1-1; v_call: TRBV6-5; clone_size: -
cdr3_nt: TGTGCCTGGAGTGTCCTATCTGGAAACACCATATATTTT; cdr3_aa: CAWSVLSGNTIYF; d_call: -; j_call: TRBJ1-3; v_call: TRBV30; clone_size: -
cdr3_nt: TGTGCCACCAGCAGAGATTACGGGACAGGGGCCTACGAGCAGTACTTC; cdr3_aa: CATSRDYGTGAYEQYF; d_call: TRBD1; j_call: TRBJ2-7; v_call: TRBV15; clone_size: -
cdr3_nt: TGTGCCAGCTCACCTTGGACTAGCGGGGCCACAGATACGCAGTATTTT; cdr3_aa: CASSPWTSGATDTQYF; d_call: TRBD2; j_call: TRBJ2-3; v_call: TRBV18; clone_size: -
cdr3_nt: TGTGCCAGCAGTTATGGCAGGGGTTTGGATCAGCCCCAGCATTTT; cdr3_aa: CASSYGRGLDQPQHF; d_call: -; j_call: TRBJ1-5; v_call: TRBV6-2/TRBV6-3; clone_size: -
cdr3_nt: TGCGCCAGCAGCCCAGGCTTTTACTCTGGAAACACCATATATTTT; cdr3_aa: CASSPGFYSGNTIYF; d_call: -; j_call: TRBJ1-3; v_call: TRBV5-1; clone_size: few
cdr3_nt: TGTGCCAGCAGTTTCCGGACCGAGCAGTTCTTC; cdr3_aa: CASSFRTEQFF; d_call: -; j_call: TRBJ2-1; v_call: TRBV25-1; clone_size: -
cdr3_nt: TGTGCCACACACTCCCTGCAGGCTAGCACAGATACGCAGTATTTT; cdr3_aa: CATHSLQASTDTQYF; d_call: -; j_call: TRBJ2-3; v_call: TRBV28; clone_size: once
cdr3_nt: TGTGCCAGCGGCCTAGCGGGGGGGAGTTACAATGAGCAGTTCTTC; cdr3_aa: CASGLAGGSYNEQFF; d_call: TRBD2; j_call: TRBJ2-1; v_call: TRBV7-2; clone_size: -
cdr3_nt: TGTGCCAGCAGTTACGGGCGGTACACTGAAGCTTTCTTT; cdr3_aa: CASSYGRYTEAFF; d_call: -; j_call: TRBJ1-1; v_call: TRBV6-5; clone_size: -